This paragraph reports one T cell receptor (beta chain). The antigen remains undetermined. Here immunoSEQ multiplex PCR was the method, and the copy in TCRdb shows in-frame clones only, minus some. The sample yields about 71,000 clones, 85% to 95% seen once. These data belong to a study of graft-versus-host responses after intestinal transplantation. Study information: As for transplant type, recipients had multivisceral, liver-intestinal, or isolated intestinal grafts.

Findings and limits, study-wide: GvH clones were found in recipient marrow; some appeared first in ileum or blood. Individuals who had graft-donor T cell macrochimerism had allografts that showed high graft-versus-host to host-versus-graft clonal ratios. Peak circulating GvH clone levels were associated with early post-transplant HvG declines.

The sequence derives from a human donor who received an intestinal transplant. Sequences were derived from unstimulated CD8+ T cells sorted from spleen or lymph node cells, sampled before intestinal transplant.

CDR3 residues: CASSDKTYEQYF. The CDR3 DNA reads TGTGCCAGCAGCGACAAAACCTACGAGCAGTACTTC. V usage is TRBV6-1 and J usage is TRBJ2-5; D is unresolved. The end of the DNA is better explained by TRBJ2-7, so the J call may be wrong. The CDR3 is 12 amino acids. The V gene's germline CDR1 is MNHNS and CDR2 SASEGT.